The source of this T cell receptor (beta chain) is a study of T-cell reconstitution after alpha-beta-depleted transplantation in children. Notes on the study in general: Reported findings indicate that, about two months after transplant, alpha-beta T cells came from several hundred expanded clones, which were derived from non-depleted graft cells. Surviving recipient T cells and thymic progenitors accounted for the high day-60 TCRbeta diversity observed in some patients. When one year had passed after transplant, most T-cell counts and diversity came from newly produced T cells.

In germline, CDR1 is DFQATT, CDR2 SNEGSKA (reference sequence). V lost 6 bases, J lost 7 bases, and 11 bases stayed unmatched. The CDR3 length is 14 residues. Unique molecular identifiers were used in preparing the TCRbeta library. Via MiXCR, TCRdb re-called the PCR reads, giving one row per CDR3 protein. The sample carries around 700,000 distinct CDR3 sequences, roughly 13% recorded once. A remark on this clonotype: Antigen specificity is unknown.

The source of this sequence is a girl aged 2 to 10 with congenital amegakaryocytic thrombocytopenia, due to receive a stem cell transplant. Sample: PBMCs, taken before TCRalphabeta/CD19-depleted stem cell transplant. The chain links TRBV20-1 to TRBJ2-1; 8 bases match TRBD2. CDR3 bases: TGCAGTGCCCCGGGACTAGACCCGAAGAATGAGCAGTTCTTC. This sequence encodes CSAPGLDPKNEQFF.